The sequence of this T cell receptor (beta chain) was determined in a study of molecular identifiers for immune sequencing clone quantification. Study-level background: Replicates involved a five-way split of RNA from approximately 20,000 or 100,000 naive CD8 cells, with sequencing of four.

TCRdb itself ran the PCR reads through MiXCR, one entry per CDR3 protein. The sample yields approximately 590,000 distinct CDR3 sequences, roughly 25% seen once. This clonotype was counted a few times. CDR3 length: 16 residues. Deletions cut 5 bases from V and 0 bases from J, with 11 bases between. CDR1 and CDR2 (germline): MNHEY, SMNVEV (reference sequence). Sequenced input: naive CD8+ T cells from blood, with Jurkat cell RNA spiked in. Subset reported: FACS-sorted CD8+CD4-CCR7+CD45RA+ naive T cells. This chain connects TRBV27 to TRBJ1-6, with D hard to call. The clonotype originates from a human donor in good health. Some libraries in this study had Jurkat cell RNA spiked in. CDR3 nucleotide sequence: TGTGCCAGCAGTATCGAACAGCCCTCCTATAATTCACCCCTCCACTTT. This translates into CASSIEQPSYNSPLHF.